These T cell receptor beta chains were read from a single sample in a study of blood T cells in healthy people across ages. TCRdb analysed the 5' RACE reads with MiXCR anew, one entry per CDR3 protein. The sample consists of 660,000 or so distinct CDR3 sequences, under 65% of them appearing once. Sequenced material: blood. The receptors here all came from a man between 60 and 75 years old in good health. Each CDR3 is given with its conserved first and last residue. Each record gives: clone size, D gene, V gene, J gene, CDR3 DNA, CDR3 protein. A D gene is named only where the DNA matches it firmly. Size values are once, few and many counts, or a class for expanded clones, and some rows have none.

>-|-|TRBV6-2/TRBV6-3|TRBJ2-1
TGTGCCAGCAGCCGCAGGCAGGGCACCTACAATGAGCAGTTCTTC
CASSRRQGTYNEQFF
>-|TRBD1|TRBV7-8|TRBJ2-1
TGTGCCAGCAGCTCATGGACAGGGAACTACAATGAGCAGTTCTTC
CASSSWTGNYNEQFF
>-|-|TRBV5-1|TRBJ2-3
TGCGCCAGCAGCTTGGCGATGAACACAGATACGCAGTATTTT
CASSLAMNTDTQYF
>-|TRBD1|TRBV5-1|TRBJ1-4
TGCGCCAGCAGCACGGACAGGGGAGCAGATGAAAAACTGTTTTTT
CASSTDRGADEKLFF
>-|-|TRBV12-3/TRBV12-4|TRBJ2-1
TGTGCCAGCAGACGCACCCCGACAGCCACTAACTACAATGAGCAGTTCTTC
CASRRTPTATNYNEQFF
>few|-|TRBV2|TRBJ2-1
TGTGCCAGCAAGGGAACAGGGTCCCACAATGAGCAGTTCTTC
CASKGTGSHNEQFF
>few|TRBD2|TRBV4-1|TRBJ2-5
TGCGCCAGCAGCTCCTCCGGGACTAGCAATAGAGAGACCCAGTACTTC
CASSSSGTSNRETQYF
>-|-|TRBV5-1|TRBJ2-1
TGCGCCAGCAGCTTGAGGGCCCTGGGTTCCTACAATGAGCAGTTCTTC
CASSLRALGSYNEQFF
>few|-|TRBV5-1|TRBJ2-3
TGCGCCAGCAGCTTGGGGGGTTACACAGATACGCAGTATTTT
CASSLGGYTDTQYF
>-|-|TRBV2|TRBJ2-4
TGTGCCAGCGAGAACCCTGGACGGAACATTCAGTACTTC
CASENPGRNIQYF
>few|-|TRBV10-2|TRBJ1-1
TGCGCCAGCGGAGAACAGATGAACACTGAAGCTTTCTTT
CASGEQMNTEAFF
>few|-|TRBV6-2/TRBV6-3|TRBJ2-7
TGTGCCAGCAGTTACGGACATCTCTACGAGCAGTACTTC
CASSYGHLYEQYF
>-|-|TRBV12-3/TRBV12-4|TRBJ2-5
TGTGCCAGCAGTTTTCTAGCAGAGACCCAGTACTTC
CASSFLAETQYF
>-|-|TRBV4-2|TRBJ2-1
TGTGCCAGCAGCCAAGCCTGGACAGCTTCCGACAATGAGCAGTTCTTC
CASSQAWTASDNEQFF
>-|-|TRBV24-1|TRBJ2-1
TGTGCCACCAGTGATTTGGGCGGATATAGCTCCTACAATGAGCAGTTCTTC
CATSDLGGYSSYNEQFF
>-|-|TRBV9|TRBJ2-7
TGTGCCAGCAGCAGGGGACACTTCCAGCCTAGCGAGCAGTACTTC
CASSRGHFQPSEQYF
>-|-|TRBV5-1|TRBJ2-5
TGCGCCAGCAGCTTTTTGGCCCAAGAGACCCAGTACTTC
CASSFLAQETQYF
>-|TRBD1|TRBV12-3/TRBV12-4|TRBJ2-5
TGTGCCAGCAGCCGAGACAGGGGGCCGGGAGAGACCCAGTACTTC
CASSRDRGPGETQYF
>-|-|TRBV1|TRBJ2-4
TGCACCAGCAGCCAAGATGCCGTTCAGTACTTC
CTSSQDAVQYF
>-|-|TRBV5-1|TRBJ2-2
TGCGCCAGCAGCCTCCGGGATGGGAACACCGGGGAGCTGTTTTTT
CASSLRDGNTGELFF
>-|TRBD2|TRBV6-2/TRBV6-3|TRBJ2-1
TGTGCCAGCCGTAGGGCGGGGGGGAGGACCTACAATGAGCAGTTCTTC
CASRRAGGRTYNEQFF
>-|TRBD1|TRBV10-3|TRBJ1-2
TGTGCCATTGGGACAGATGATGGCTACACCTTC
CAIGTDDGYTF